A single sample is the source of the 6 T cell receptor beta chains below, sequenced in a study of blood T cell repertoires in COVID-19. Repertoires were generated with immunoSEQ multiplex PCR, while TCRdb's copy carries only in-frame clones and drops some. The table lists around 150,000 clones, around 85% of them singletons. The sequencing sample was made of PBMCs or T cells enriched from blood (not recorded which). The receptors here all came from a woman aged 40 to 49 who had recovered from COVID-19.

The chain combines TRBV5-6 with TRBJ1-1; D is possibly TRBD1 (5 bases). Trimming cost V 3 bases and J 2 bases, with 23 bases left between them. The CDR3 is made up of 18 amino acids. From germline, CDR1 is SGHDT and CDR2 YYEEEE. CDR3 sequence: CASSSPRGFSDVNTEAFF. CDR3 nucleotide sequence: TGTGCCAGCAGCTCTCCGCGGGGCTTCAGCGACGTTAACACTGAAGCTTTCTTT.

This chain uses TRBV5-1 with TRBJ2-3; 7 nucleotides agree with TRBD1. Germline V lookup: CDR1 SGHRS, CDR2 YFSETQ. The length of the CDR3 is 14 residues. Trimming at V came to 0 bases and at J to 5 bases, leaving 3 bases not matched to a gene. The CDR3 loop reads CASSLDTGEDTQYF. The CDR3 nucleotides are TGCGCCAGCAGCTTGGACACAGGGGAAGATACGCAGTATTTT. Based on the CDR3 plus reference TRBV5-1 and TRBJ2-3, the full variable domain is KAGVTQTPRYLIKTRGQQVTLSCSPISGHRSVSWYQQTPGQGLQFLFEYFSETQRNKGNFPGRFSGRQFSNSRSEMNVSTLELGDSALYLCASSLDTGEDTQYFGPGTRLTVL.

This rearrangement joins TRBV19 to TRBJ2-3, with a weak D call TRBD2 (7 bases). V lost 9 bases and J lost 3, with 16 bases in between. CDR3 length equals 14 residues. Looked up from germline, CDR1 is LNHDA and CDR2 is SQIVND (reference sequence). CDR3 in amino acids: CARQLGGRTDTQYF. The CDR3 coding sequence is TGTGCCAGACAACTCGGGGGGCGGACAGATACGCAGTATTTT.

The CDR3 reads CASSPRVDEAFF. The CDR3 DNA reads as TGTGCCAGCAGCCCCCGGGTCGATGAAGCTTTCTTT. The rearrangement links TRBV7-6 to TRBJ1-1; D ambiguous. V lost 5 bases and J lost 7, with 11 bases in between. The germline gives CDR1 SGHVS, CDR2 FNYEAQ. The CDR3 length is 12 residues.

This clone came up once. This chain links TRBV5-8 with TRBJ1-6, with D possibly being TRBD1 (6 bases). The CDR3 runs to 14 residues. Germline V lookup: CDR1 SGHTS, CDR2 YDEGEE. Trimming took 4 bases from V and 7 from J, leaving 12 bases between them. The CDR3 region is CASSPGTTNSPLHF. DNA of the CDR3: TGTGCCAGCAGCCCCGGGACAACCAATTCACCCCTCCACTTT. Using reference TRBV5-8 and TRBJ1-6 for the parts outside the CDR3, the full variable domain is EAGVTQSPTHLIKTRGQQATLRCSPISGHTSVYWYQQALGLGLQFLLWYDEGEERNRGNFPPRFSGRQFPNYSSELNVNALELEDSALYLCASSPGTTNSPLHFGNGTRLTVT.

The chain couples TRBV4-2 to TRBJ1-2; D unresolved. This CDR3 is built from 15 residues. Germline CDR1 reads LGHNA; CDR2 reads YNFKEQ. The germline V and J ends were trimmed by 0 bases and 4 bases, with 12 bases remaining between them. As DNA, the CDR3 is TGTGCCAGCAGCCAAGATTACTCGCCTATCTATGGCTACACCTTC. Amino acids: CASSQDYSPIYGYTF.